This TCR beta chain was identified in a study of post-analysis software for immune sequencing data. Between the trimmed V and J ends, which lost 1 base and 6 bases, there was a span of 14 bases. The CDR3 contains 15 residues. Per germline, CDR1 SGHDT and CDR2 YYEEEE. Study-wide findings and caveats: Higher frequency in patients than in controls was seen for five TRBV segments, with TRBV5-6, TRBV5-1 and TRBV20-1 among them. Relative to controls, patients with multiple sclerosis showed significantly lower normalized Chao1 diversity.

Unique molecular identifiers featured in each of the TCR beta cDNA libraries. Via MiXCR, TCRdb re-called the PCR reads, giving one row per CDR3 protein. The repertoire holds approximately 630,000 distinct CDR3 sequences, approximately 60% seen once, with approximately 10% in the top ten. A word on this clonotype: Its antigen is unknown.

Sequencing was done on a sample of blood. The clonotype was recovered from a girl aged 2-10 years with multiple sclerosis. The chain links TRBV5-6 to TRBJ2-1, with D tentatively TRBD1 (6 bases). Here the CDR3 reads CASSLPPGAPNEQFF. The CDR3 DNA reads TGTGCCAGCAGCTTGCCCCCAGGGGCGCCCAATGAGCAGTTCTTC. The full variable domain, its missing parts supplied by reference TRBV5-6 and TRBJ2-1, is DAGVTQSPTHLIKTRGQQVTLRCSPKSGHDTVSWYQQALGQGPQFIFQYYEEEERQRGNFPDRFSGHQFPNYSSELNVNALLLGDSALYLCASSLPPGAPNEQFFGPGTRLTVL.